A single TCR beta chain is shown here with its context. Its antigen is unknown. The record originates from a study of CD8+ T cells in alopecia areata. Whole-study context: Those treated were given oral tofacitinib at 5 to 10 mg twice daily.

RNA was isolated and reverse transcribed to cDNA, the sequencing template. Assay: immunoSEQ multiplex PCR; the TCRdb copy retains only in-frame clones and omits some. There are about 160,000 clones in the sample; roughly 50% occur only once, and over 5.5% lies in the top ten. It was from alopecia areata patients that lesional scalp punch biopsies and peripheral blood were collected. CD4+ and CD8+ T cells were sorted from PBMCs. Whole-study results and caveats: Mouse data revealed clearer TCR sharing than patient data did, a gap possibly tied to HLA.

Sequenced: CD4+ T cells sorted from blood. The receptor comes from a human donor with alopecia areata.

Written as DNA, the CDR3 is TGTGCCTGGAGTGAGAGGGACGAGCAGTACTTC. It is translated as CAWSERDEQYF. This rearrangement joins TRBV30 to TRBJ2-7; a possible D gene is TRBD2 (5 bases). Trimming shortened V by 1 base and J by 5 bases, and 6 bases separated the two germline ends. There are 11 residues in the CDR3. The germline V gene encodes CDR1 GTSNPN and CDR2 SVGIG (reference sequence).